This TCR beta chain appears in the sequencing data of a study of technical replicates of blood from a few donors. Germline V gene data show CDR1 as SGHDT and CDR2 as YYEEEE. The length of the CDR3 is 16 residues. The V gene end was trimmed by 0 bases and the J gene end by 3 bases; junction bases not matched to a gene: 5. Sequencing was performed with immunoSEQ multiplex PCR; in TCRdb, only in-frame clones are kept and a portion is missing. This table holds around 80,000 clones, roughly 94% found once. Sequenced material: T cells isolated from PBMCs. The receptor comes from a human donor in good health. The V and J genes are TRBV5-6 and TRBJ2-2, with TRBD2 identical over 7 bases. CDR3 residues: CASSLGREAYTGELFF. The CDR3 DNA follows: TGTGCCAGCAGCTTGGGACGGGAGGCATACACCGGGGAGCTGTTTTTT.